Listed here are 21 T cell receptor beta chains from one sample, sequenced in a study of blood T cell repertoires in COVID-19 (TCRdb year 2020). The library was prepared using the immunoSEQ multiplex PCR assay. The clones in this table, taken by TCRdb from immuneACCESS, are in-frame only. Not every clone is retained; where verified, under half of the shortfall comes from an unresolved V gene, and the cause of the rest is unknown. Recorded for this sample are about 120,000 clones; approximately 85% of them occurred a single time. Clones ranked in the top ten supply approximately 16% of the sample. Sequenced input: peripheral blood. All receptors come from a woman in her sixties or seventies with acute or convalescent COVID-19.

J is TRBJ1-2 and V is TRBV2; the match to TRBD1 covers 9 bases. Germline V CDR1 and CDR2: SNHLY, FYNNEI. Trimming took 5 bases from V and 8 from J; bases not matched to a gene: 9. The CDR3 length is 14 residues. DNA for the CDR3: TGTGCCAGCAGTCCGACAGGGGGTGGGTCCGGCTACACCTTC. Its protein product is CASSPTGGGSGYTF. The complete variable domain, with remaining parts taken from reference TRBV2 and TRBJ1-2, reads EPEVTQTPSHQVTQMGQEVILRCVPISNHLYFYWYRQILGQKVEFLVSFYNNEISEKSEIFDDQFSVERPDGSNFTLKIRSTKLEDSAMYFCASSPTGGGSGYTFGSGTRLTVV.

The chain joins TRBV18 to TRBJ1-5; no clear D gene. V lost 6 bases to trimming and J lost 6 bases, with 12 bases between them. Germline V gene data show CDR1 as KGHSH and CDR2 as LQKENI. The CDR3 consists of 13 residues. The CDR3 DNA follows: TGTGCCAGCTCGTTGGGGAGCGGTCAGCCCCAGCATTTT. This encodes CASSLGSGQPQHF.

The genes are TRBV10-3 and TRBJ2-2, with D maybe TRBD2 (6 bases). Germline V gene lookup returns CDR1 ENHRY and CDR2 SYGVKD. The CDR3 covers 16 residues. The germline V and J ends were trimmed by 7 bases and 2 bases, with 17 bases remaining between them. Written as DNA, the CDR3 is TGTGCCATCAACGGAAAGGACGGGAGAAACACCGGGGAGCTGTTTTTT. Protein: CAINGKDGRNTGELFF.

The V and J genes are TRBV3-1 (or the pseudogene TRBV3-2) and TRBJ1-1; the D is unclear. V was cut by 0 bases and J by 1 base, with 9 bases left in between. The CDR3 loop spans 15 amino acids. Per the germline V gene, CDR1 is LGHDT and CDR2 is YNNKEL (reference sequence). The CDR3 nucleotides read TGTGCCAGCAGCCAAGATGACTACACGAACACTGAAGCTTTCTTT. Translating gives CASSQDDYTNTEAFF.

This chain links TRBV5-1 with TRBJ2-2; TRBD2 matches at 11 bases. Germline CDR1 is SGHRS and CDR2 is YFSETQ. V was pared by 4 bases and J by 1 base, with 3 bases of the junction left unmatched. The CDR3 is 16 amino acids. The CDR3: CASSTSGGLNTGELFF. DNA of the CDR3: TGCGCCAGCAGCACTAGCGGGGGATTGAACACCGGGGAGCTGTTTTTT.

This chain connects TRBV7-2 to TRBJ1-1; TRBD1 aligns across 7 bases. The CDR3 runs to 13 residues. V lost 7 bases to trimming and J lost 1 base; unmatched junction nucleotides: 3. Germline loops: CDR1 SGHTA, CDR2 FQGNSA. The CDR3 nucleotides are TGTGCCAGCACCGGGACAGCGAACACTGAAGCTTTCTTT. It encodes CASTGTANTEAFF.

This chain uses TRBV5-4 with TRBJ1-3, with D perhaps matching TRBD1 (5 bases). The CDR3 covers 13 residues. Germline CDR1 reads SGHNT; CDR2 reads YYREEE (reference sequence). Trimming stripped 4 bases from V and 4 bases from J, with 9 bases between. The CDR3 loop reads CASSQQGGNTIYF. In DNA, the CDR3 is TGTGCCAGCAGCCAGCAGGGCGGAAACACCATATATTTT. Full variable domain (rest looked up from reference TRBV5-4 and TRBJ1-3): ETGVTQSPTHLIKTRGQQVTLRCSSQSGHNTVSWYQQALGQGPQFIFQYYREEENGRGNFPPRFSGLQFPNYSSELNVNALELDDSALYLCASSQQGGNTIYFGEGSWLTVV.

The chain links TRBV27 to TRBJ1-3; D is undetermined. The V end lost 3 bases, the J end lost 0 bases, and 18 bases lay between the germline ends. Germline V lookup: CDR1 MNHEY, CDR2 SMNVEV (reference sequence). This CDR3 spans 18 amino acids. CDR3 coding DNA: TGTGCCAGCAGTTTCCCGGGAAGACGAAGGAGCTCTGGAAACACCATATATTTT. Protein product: CASSFPGRRRSSGNTIYF.

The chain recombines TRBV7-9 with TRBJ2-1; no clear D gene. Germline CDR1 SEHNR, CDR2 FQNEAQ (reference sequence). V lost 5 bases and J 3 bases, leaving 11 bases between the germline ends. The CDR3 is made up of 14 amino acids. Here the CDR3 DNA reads TGTGCCAGCAGCGAAACCGCGGTCTACAATGAGCAGTTCTTC. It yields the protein CASSETAVYNEQFF.

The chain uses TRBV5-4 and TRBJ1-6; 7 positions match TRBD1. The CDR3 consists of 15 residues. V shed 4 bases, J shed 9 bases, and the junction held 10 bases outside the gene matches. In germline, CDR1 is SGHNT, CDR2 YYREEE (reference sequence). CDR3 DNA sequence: TGTGCCAGCAGCCCGATGAATAGGGACAGTTCACCCCTCCACTTT. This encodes CASSPMNRDSSPLHF.

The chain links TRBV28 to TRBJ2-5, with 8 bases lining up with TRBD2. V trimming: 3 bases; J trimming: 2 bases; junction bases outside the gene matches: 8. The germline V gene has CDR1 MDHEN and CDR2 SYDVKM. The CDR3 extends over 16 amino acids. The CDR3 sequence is CASSFYGGANQETQYF. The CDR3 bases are TGTGCCAGCAGTTTTTACGGGGGGGCGAATCAAGAGACCCAGTACTTC.

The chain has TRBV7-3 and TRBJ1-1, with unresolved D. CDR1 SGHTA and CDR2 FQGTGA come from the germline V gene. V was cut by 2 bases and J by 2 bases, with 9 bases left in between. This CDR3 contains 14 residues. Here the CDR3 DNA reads TGTGCCAGCAGCTTATCCCCAGGCAACACTGAAGCTTTCTTT. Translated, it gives CASSLSPGNTEAFF.

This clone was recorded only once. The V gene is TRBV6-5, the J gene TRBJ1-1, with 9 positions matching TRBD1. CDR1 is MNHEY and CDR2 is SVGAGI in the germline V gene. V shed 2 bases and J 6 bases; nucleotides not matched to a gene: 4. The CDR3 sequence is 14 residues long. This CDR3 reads CASSYLQGASEAFF. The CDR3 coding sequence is TGTGCCAGCAGTTACCTACAGGGGGCTTCTGAAGCTTTCTTT.

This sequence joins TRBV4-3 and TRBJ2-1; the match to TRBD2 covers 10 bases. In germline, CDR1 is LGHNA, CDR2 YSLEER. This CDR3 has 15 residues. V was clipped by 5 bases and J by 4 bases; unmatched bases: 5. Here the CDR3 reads CASSAGTSVYNEQFF. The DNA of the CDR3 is TGCGCCAGCAGCGCCGGGACTAGCGTTTACAATGAGCAGTTCTTC.

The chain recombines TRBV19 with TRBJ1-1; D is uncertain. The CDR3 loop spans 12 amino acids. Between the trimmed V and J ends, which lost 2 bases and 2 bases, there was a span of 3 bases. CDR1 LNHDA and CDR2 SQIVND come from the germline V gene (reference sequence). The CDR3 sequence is CASSIRNTEAFF. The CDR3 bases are TGTGCCAGTAGTATACGTAACACTGAAGCTTTCTTT. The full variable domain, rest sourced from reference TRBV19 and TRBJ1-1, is DGGITQSPKYLFRKEGQNVTLSCEQNLNHDAMYWYRQDPGQGLRLIYYSQIVNDFQKGDIAEGYSVSREKKESFPLTVTSAQKNPTAFYLCASSIRNTEAFFGQGTRLTVV.

The CDR3 bases are TGCGCCAGCAGCCCGGGACAGGTATCCTACGAGCAGTACTTC. Protein product: CASSPGQVSYEQYF. This chain joins TRBV4-3 and TRBJ2-7, with TRBD1 matching 8 bases. This CDR3 contains 14 residues. J was trimmed by 1 base and V by 4 bases; bases with no gene match: 3. CDR1 is LGHNA and CDR2 is YSLEER in the germline V gene.

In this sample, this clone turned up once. The CDR3 is CASSPGGGRTDTQYF. The CDR3 DNA reads as TGTGCCAGCTCACCGGGCGGGGGCCGCACAGATACGCAGTATTTT. This chain links TRBV18 with TRBJ2-3; a possible D gene is TRBD2 (7 bases). Trimming pared 3 bases from V and 1 base from J, leaving 11 bases between. From germline, CDR1 is KGHSH and CDR2 LQKENI. The CDR3 sequence is 15 residues long.

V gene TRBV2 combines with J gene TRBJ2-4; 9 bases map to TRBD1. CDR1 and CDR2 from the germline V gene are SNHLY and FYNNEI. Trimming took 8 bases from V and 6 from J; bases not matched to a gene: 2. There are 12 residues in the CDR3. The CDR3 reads CASQTGGNIQYF. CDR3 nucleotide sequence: TGTGCCAGCCAGACAGGGGGAAACATTCAGTACTTC.

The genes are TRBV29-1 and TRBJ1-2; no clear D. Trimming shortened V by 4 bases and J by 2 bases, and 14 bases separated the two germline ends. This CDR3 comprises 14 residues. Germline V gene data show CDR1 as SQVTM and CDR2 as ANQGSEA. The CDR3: CSVAEAGGNYGYTF. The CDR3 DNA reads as TGCAGCGTTGCTGAAGCAGGAGGGAACTATGGCTACACCTTC.

CDR3 in amino acids: CASTGTVAGYTF. As DNA, the CDR3 is TGTGCCAGCACGGGGACAGTCGCTGGCTACACCTTC. The V call is TRBV2, the J call TRBJ1-2; 7 bases match TRBD1. This CDR3 is 12 amino acids long. Germline CDR1 SNHLY, CDR2 FYNNEI. Losses at the gene ends were 7 bases for V and 7 bases for J; bases not matched to a gene: 6.

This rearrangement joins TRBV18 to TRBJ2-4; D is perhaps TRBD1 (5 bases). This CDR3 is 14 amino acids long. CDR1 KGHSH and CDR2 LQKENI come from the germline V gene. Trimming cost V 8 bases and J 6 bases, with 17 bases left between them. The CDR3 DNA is TGTGCCAGCGCTCGGTTGCCAGGGCCAAACATTCAGTACTTC. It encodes CASARLPGPNIQYF.